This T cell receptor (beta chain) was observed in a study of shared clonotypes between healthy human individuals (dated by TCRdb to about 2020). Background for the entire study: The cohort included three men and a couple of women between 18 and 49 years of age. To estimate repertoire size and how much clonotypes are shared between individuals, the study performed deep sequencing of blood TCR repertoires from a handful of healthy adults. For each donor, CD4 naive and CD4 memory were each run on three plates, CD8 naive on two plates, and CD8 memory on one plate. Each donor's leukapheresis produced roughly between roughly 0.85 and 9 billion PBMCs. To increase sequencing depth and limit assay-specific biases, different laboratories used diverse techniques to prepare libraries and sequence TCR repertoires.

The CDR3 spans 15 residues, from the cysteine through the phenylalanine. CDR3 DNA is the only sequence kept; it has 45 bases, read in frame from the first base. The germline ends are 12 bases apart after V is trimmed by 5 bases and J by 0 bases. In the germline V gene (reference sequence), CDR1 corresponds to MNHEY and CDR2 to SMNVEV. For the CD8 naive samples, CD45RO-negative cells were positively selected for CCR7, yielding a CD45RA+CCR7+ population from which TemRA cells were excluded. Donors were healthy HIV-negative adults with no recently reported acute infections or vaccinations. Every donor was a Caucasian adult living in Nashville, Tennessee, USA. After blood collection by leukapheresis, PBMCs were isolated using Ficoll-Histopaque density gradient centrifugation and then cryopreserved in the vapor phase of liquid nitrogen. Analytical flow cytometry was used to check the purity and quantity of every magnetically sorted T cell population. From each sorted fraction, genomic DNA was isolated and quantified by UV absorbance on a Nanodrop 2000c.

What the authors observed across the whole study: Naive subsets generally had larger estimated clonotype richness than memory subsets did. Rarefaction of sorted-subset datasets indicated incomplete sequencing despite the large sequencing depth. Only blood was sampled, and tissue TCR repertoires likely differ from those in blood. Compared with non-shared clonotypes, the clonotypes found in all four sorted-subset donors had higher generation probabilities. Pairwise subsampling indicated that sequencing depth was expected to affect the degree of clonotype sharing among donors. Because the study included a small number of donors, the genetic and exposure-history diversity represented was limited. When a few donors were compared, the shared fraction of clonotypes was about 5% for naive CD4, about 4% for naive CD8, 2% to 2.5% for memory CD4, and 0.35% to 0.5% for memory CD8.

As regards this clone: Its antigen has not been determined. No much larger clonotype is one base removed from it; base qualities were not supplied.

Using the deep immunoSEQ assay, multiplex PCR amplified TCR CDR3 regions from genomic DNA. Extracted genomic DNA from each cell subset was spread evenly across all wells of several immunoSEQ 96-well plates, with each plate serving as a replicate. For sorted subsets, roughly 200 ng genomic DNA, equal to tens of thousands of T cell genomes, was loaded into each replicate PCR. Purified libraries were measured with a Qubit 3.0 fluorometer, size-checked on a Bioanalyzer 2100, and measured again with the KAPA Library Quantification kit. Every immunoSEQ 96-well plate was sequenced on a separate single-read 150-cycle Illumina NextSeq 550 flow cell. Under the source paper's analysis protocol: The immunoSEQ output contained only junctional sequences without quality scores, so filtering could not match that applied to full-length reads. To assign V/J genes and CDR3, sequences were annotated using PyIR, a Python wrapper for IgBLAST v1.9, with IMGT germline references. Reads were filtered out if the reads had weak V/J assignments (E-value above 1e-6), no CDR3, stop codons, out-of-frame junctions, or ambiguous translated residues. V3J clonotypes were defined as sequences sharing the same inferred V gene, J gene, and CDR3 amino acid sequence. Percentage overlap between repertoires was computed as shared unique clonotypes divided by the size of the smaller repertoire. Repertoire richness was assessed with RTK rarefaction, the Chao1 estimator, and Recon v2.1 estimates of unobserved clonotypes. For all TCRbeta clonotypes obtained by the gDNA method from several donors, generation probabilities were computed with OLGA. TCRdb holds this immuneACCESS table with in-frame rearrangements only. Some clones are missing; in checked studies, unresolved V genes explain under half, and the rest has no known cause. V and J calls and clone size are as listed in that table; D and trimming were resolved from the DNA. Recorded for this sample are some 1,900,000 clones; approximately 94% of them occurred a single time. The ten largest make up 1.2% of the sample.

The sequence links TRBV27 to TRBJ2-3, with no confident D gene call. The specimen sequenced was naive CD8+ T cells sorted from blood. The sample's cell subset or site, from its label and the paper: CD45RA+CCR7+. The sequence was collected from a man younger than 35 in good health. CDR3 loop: CASSLTGPSTDTQYF. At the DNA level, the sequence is TGTGCCAGCAGTCTTACGGGCCCTAGCACAGATACGCAGTATTTT.